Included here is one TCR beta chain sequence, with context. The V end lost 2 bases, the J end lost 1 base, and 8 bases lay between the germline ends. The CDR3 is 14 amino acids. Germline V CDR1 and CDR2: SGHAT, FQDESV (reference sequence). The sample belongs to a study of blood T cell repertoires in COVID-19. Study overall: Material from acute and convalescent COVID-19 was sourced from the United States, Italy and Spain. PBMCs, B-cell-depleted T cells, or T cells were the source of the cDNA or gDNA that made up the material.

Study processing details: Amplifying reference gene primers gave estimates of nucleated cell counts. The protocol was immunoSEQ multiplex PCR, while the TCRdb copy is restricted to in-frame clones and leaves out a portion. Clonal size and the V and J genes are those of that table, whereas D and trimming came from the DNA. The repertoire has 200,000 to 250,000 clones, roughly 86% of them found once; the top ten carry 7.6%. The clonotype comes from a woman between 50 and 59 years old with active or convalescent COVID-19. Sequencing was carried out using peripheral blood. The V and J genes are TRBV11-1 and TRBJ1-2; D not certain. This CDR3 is CASSLSRINYGYTF. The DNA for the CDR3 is TGTGCCAGCAGCTTATCCAGGATTAACTATGGCTACACCTTC.